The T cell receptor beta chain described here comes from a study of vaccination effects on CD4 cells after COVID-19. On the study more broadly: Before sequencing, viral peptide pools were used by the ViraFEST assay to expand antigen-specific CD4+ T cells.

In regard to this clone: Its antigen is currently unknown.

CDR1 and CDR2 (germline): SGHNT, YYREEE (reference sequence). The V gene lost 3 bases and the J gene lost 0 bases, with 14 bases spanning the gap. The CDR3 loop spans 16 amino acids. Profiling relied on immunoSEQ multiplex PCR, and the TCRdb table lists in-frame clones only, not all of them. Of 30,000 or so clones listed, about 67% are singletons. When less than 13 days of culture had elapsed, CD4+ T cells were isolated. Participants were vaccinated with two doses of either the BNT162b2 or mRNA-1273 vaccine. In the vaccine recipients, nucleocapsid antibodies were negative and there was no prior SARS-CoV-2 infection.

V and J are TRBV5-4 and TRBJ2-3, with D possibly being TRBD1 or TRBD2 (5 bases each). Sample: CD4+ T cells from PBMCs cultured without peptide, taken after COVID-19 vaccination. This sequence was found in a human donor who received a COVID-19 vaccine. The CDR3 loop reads CASSSRDLSSTDTQYF. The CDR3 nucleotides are TGTGCCAGCAGCTCCCGGGACCTCTCTAGCACAGATACGCAGTATTTT.